This T cell receptor (beta chain) stems from a study of blood T cells in healthy people across ages. Whole-study context: The template switching approach captured approximately one barcoded beta molecule for every two T cells. Study conclusions and caveats: Researchers report that TCR beta diversity correlated strongly with naive T cell percentage.

This clonotype has more than one count but fewer than ten. Its antigen is still unknown. Combining a sample-barcoded 5' primer with a J-beta primer mix, a second PCR ran for 7 to 11 cycles. The authors tagged each cDNA molecule using a template-switch adaptor with 12 random nucleotides. TCRdb analysed the 5' RACE reads with MiXCR anew, one entry per CDR3 protein. The top ten clones hold roughly 2.1% of a sample with about 1.8 million distinct CDR3 sequences, around half of them seen once. The CDR3 runs 19 residues. Germline V CDR1 and CDR2: MDHEN, SYDVKM. V was pared by 1 base and J by 0 bases, with 16 bases between.

The TCR originated in a woman aged 40 to 55 in good health. V usage is TRBV28 and J usage is TRBJ2-6; D is uncertain. The sequenced sample consisted of blood. The CDR3 spells CASSLSPPYSSSGANVLTF. The CDR3 DNA reads TGTGCCAGCAGTTTATCTCCCCCCTACTCGAGCTCTGGGGCCAACGTCCTGACTTTC.